This T cell receptor (beta chain) was obtained from a study of blood T cell repertoires in COVID-19. Study-wide background: Specimens from acute and convalescent COVID-19 originated in the United States, Italy and Spain. T cells, B-cell-depleted T cells, or PBMCs provided the cDNA or gDNA that served as material.

Clones were read by immunoSEQ multiplex PCR, and TCRdb kept only the in-frame ones, dropping some. Seen here are just over 250,000 clones, approximately 91% observed once, and the top ten hold just over 2.5%. Trimming took 3 bases from V and 0 from J, leaving 9 bases between them. Germline lookup yields CDR1 MNHNS and CDR2 SASEGT. The CDR3 totals 15 residues. Patients of the Seattle cohort, enrolled during active infection, were followed longitudinally. Sequencing used peripheral blood. This chain joins TRBV6-1 and TRBJ2-1, with D unresolved. The receptor's source is a person aged 18 to 35 with COVID-19, enrolled during active disease. The CDR3 DNA reads TGTGCCAGCAGTGAGAGGTCGAGCTCCTACAATGAGCAGTTCTTC. Translated: CASSERSSSYNEQFF.